A single sample is the source of the 15 T cell receptor beta chains below, sequenced in a study of blood T cell repertoires in COVID-19. Only in-frame clones appear in the TCRdb table, and some are missing; sequencing was by immunoSEQ multiplex PCR. Found here are 120,000 to 150,000 clones, 84% of them singletons; the top ten hold 1.5% to 2%. The specimen was PBMCs or T cells enriched from blood (not recorded which). The receptors were gathered from a woman aged 18-29 years who had been exposed to COVID-19.

The chain recombines TRBV21-1 with TRBJ2-7; the table's D call TRBD2 went unverified against the DNA. TRBV21-1 represents a pseudogene. The CDR3 is made up of 14 amino acids. CDR3 region: CASSKTSGYYEQYF. The CDR3 coding sequence is TGTGCCAGCAGCAAGACTAGCGGCTACTACGAGCAGTACTTC.

J is TRBJ2-5 and V is TRBV4-1, with 10 bases matching TRBD2. V dropped 3 bases and J dropped 5; count of bases not matched to a gene: 9. The CDR3 sequence is 16 residues long. Per the germline V gene, CDR1 is MGHRA and CDR2 is YSYEKL. The DNA of the CDR3 is TGCGCCAGCAGCCAGAAAAAGCGGGAGGGCCGGGAGACCCAGTACTTC. Amino acid sequence: CASSQKKREGRETQYF.

The chain joins TRBV4-3 to TRBJ2-3, with TRBD2 identical over 12 bases. The CDR3 extends over 18 amino acids. CDR1 LGHNA and CDR2 YSLEER come from the germline V gene. The J segment lost 0 bases and the V segment lost 4 bases, leaving 8 bases of the junction unmatched. The CDR3 DNA reads as TGCGCCAGCAGCCGAGGGAGGGGGACTAGCGGGAGCACAGATACGCAGTATTTT. Translated, it gives CASSRGRGTSGSTDTQYF.

The CDR3 loop is CASSLKRGGTGELFF. The DNA of the CDR3 is TGTGCCAGCAGCCTGAAACGGGGGGGCACCGGGGAGCTGTTTTTT. V and J are TRBV4-2 and TRBJ2-2; 8 bases are shared with TRBD2. CDR1 and CDR2 (germline): LGHNA, YNFKEQ. The CDR3 is made up of 15 amino acids. The junction had 5 bases not matched to a gene; V was cut back by 4 bases and J by 4 bases.

The gene calls are TRBV7-3 and TRBJ1-1, with TRBD1 identical over 8 bases. V lost 4 bases and J lost 4; bases outside the gene matches: 2. Germline values: CDR1 SGHTA, CDR2 FQGTGA. This CDR3 contains 13 residues. As DNA, the CDR3 is TGTGCCAGCAGCTCGGACAGGGTCACTGAAGCTTTCTTT. Protein: CASSSDRVTEAFF.

The rearrangement joins TRBV29-1 to TRBJ2-1; D perhaps matches TRBD1 (6 bases). The length of the CDR3 is 15 residues. The germline gives CDR1 SQVTM, CDR2 ANQGSEA. Between the trimmed V and J ends, which lost 4 bases and 2 bases, there was a span of 15 bases. CDR3 loop: CSVVGYRAAYNEQFF. For the CDR3, the DNA is TGCAGCGTTGTCGGTTACAGGGCTGCCTACAATGAGCAGTTCTTC.

This chain connects TRBV5-4 to TRBJ2-2, with TRBD2 identical over 7 bases. Trimming cost V 5 bases and J 3 bases; bases outside gene matches: 4. This CDR3 comprises 14 residues. Looked up from germline, CDR1 is SGHNT and CDR2 is YYREEE (reference sequence). The CDR3: CASSGLADTGELFF. The CDR3 bases are TGTGCCAGCAGTGGCCTAGCGGACACCGGGGAGCTGTTTTTT.

V gene TRBV20-1 combines with J gene TRBJ1-1; D not resolved. Trimming removed 5 bases at V and 10 bases at J, with 14 bases between. Germline CDR1 is DFQATT and CDR2 is SNEGSKA (reference sequence). This CDR3 contains 11 residues. The CDR3 is CSAEIGRIAFF. CDR3 nucleotides: TGCAGTGCTGAGATCGGGAGAATAGCTTTCTTT.

J is TRBJ2-4 and V is TRBV5-1; possibly TRBD2 for D (6 bases). V dropped 1 base and J dropped 5 bases, with 13 bases sitting between them. The germline gives CDR1 SGHRS, CDR2 YFSETQ. The CDR3 sequence is 15 residues long. CDR3 bases: TGCGCCAGCAGCTTGTCCGGGGGTAGAGAAAACATTCAGTACTTC. This encodes CASSLSGGRENIQYF. The full variable domain, rest sourced from reference TRBV5-1 and TRBJ2-4, is KAGVTQTPRYLIKTRGQQVTLSCSPISGHRSVSWYQQTPGQGLQFLFEYFSETQRNKGNFPGRFSGRQFSNSRSEMNVSTLELGDSALYLCASSLSGGRENIQYFGAGTRLSVL.

The chain employs TRBV2 and TRBJ2-1; perhaps TRBD2 as D (6 bases). V shed 2 bases and J shed 7 bases, with 15 bases lying between them. The germline CDR1 and CDR2 sequences are SNHLY and FYNNEI. The CDR3 spans 15 residues. CDR3 region: CASSERGEGRNEQFF. In DNA form, the CDR3 reads TGTGCCAGCAGTGAACGGGGCGAGGGGAGGAATGAGCAGTTCTTC.

The V gene is TRBV7-9, the J gene TRBJ2-3, with 8 bases lining up with TRBD2. The CDR3 contains 17 residues. V lost 1 base, J lost 2 bases, and 8 bases stayed unmatched. Germline V gene data show CDR1 as SEHNR and CDR2 as FQNEAQ (reference sequence). CDR3 coding DNA: TGTGCCAGCAGCTTAGGTTCTCGGGAGGGGTACACAGATACGCAGTATTTT. Residues: CASSLGSREGYTDTQYF.

J is TRBJ2-5 and V is TRBV12-5; TRBD2 is a possible D gene (6 bases). The CDR3 sequence is 11 residues long. Germline V gene sequence: CDR1 LGHNT, CDR2 FRNRAP. Trimming removed 5 bases at V and 9 bases at J, with 10 bases between. The chain's CDR3 is CASGVREAQYF. The CDR3 DNA is TGTGCTAGTGGTGTGAGGGAGGCCCAGTACTTC. The variable domain in full, with the rest retrieved from reference TRBV12-5 and TRBJ2-5, is DARVTQTPRHKVTEMGQEVTMRCQPILGHNTVFWYRQTMMQGLELLAYFRNRAPLDDSGMPKDRFSAEMPDATLATLKIQPSEPRDSAVYFCASGVREAQYFGPGTRLLVL.

V gene TRBV27 combines with J gene TRBJ2-3; 7 nucleotides align to TRBD1. CDR3 length: 16 amino acids. In germline, CDR1 is MNHEY, CDR2 SMNVEV (reference sequence). Losses at the gene ends were 2 bases for V and 4 bases for J; bases not matched to a gene: 9. For the CDR3, the DNA is TGTGCCAGCAGTTTACTGCCAGGGCAGGGGGCAGATACGCAGTATTTT. It yields the protein CASSLLPGQGADTQYF.

The V call is TRBV24-1, the J call TRBJ1-2; 9 nucleotides align to TRBD1. V was clipped by 5 bases and J by 6 bases; unmatched bases: 3. This CDR3 spans 13 amino acids. Germline CDR1 and CDR2: KGHDR and SFDVKD. This CDR3 reads CATSARDRDGYTF. Here the CDR3 DNA reads TGTGCCACCAGTGCACGGGACAGGGATGGCTACACCTTC.

In its sample, this clone was seen a few times. The J gene is TRBJ1-4, the V gene TRBV19; D is perhaps TRBD1 (5 bases). V was clipped by 6 bases and J by 4 bases, with 15 bases between them. CDR3 length equals 15 residues. Germline V CDR1 and CDR2: LNHDA, SQIVND (reference sequence). The CDR3 DNA reads as TGTGCCAGTAGAGTCGCGGGGCTAGGTAATGAAAAACTGTTTTTT. Its protein product is CASRVAGLGNEKLFF. The full variable domain, with the rest looked up from reference TRBV19 and TRBJ1-4, is DGGITQSPKYLFRKEGQNVTLSCEQNLNHDAMYWYRQDPGQGLRLIYYSQIVNDFQKGDIAEGYSVSREKKESFPLTVTSAQKNPTAFYLCASRVAGLGNEKLFFGSGTQLSVL.